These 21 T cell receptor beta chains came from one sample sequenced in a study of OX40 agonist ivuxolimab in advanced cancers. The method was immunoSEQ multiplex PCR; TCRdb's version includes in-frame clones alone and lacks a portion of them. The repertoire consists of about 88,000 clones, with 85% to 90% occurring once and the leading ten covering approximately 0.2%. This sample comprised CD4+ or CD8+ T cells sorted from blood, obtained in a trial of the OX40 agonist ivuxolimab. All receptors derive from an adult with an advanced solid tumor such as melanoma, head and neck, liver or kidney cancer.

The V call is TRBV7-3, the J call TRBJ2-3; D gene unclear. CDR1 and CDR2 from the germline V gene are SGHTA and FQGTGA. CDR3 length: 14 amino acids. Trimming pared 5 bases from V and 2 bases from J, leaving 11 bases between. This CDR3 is CASSQARFTDTQYF. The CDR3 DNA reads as TGTGCCAGCAGCCAAGCTCGGTTCACAGATACGCAGTATTTT.

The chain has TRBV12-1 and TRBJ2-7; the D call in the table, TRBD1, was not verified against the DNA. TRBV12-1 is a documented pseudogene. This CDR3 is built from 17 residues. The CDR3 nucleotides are TGTGCCAGCAGCCCCCTCCAGGGGGCGCCGAGGTCCTACGAGCAGTACGTC. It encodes CASSPLQGAPRSYEQYV.

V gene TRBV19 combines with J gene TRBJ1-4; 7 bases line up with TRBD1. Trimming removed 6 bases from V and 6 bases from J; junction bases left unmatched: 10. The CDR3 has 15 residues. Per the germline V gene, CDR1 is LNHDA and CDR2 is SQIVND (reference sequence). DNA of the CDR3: TGTGCCAGTAGAGGAGGGGGCGTTGGGCATGAAAAACTGTTTTTT. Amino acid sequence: CASRGGGVGHEKLFF.

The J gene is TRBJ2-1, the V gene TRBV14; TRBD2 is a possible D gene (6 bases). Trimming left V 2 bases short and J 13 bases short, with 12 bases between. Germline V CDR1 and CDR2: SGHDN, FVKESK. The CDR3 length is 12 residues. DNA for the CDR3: TGTGCCAGCAGCCAAAGCAGGGAGGTTCAGTTCTTC. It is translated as CASSQSREVQFF.

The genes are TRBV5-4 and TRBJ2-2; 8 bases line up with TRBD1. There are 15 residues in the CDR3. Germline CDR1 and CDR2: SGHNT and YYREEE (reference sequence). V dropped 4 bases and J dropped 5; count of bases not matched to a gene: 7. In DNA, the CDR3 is TGTGCCAGCAGCCATATGACAGGGGTTACCGGGGAGCTGTTTTTT. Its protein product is CASSHMTGVTGELFF.

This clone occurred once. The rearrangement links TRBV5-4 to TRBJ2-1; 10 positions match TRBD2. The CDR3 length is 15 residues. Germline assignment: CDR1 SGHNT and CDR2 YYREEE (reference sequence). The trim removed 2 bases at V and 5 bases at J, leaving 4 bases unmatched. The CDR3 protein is CASSFELAGNNEQFF. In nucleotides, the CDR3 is TGTGCCAGCAGCTTTGAACTAGCGGGGAACAATGAGCAGTTCTTC.

The CDR3 loop reads CASSPQPPGVAFF. Here the CDR3 DNA reads TGCGCCAGCAGCCCCCAGCCTCCAGGGGTGGCTTTCTTT. The rearrangement uses TRBV5-1 and TRBJ1-1; weak D call: TRBD1 (6 bases). Trimming cost V 4 bases and J 11 bases, with 18 bases left between them. This CDR3 spans 13 amino acids. The V gene's germline CDR1 is SGHRS and CDR2 YFSETQ.

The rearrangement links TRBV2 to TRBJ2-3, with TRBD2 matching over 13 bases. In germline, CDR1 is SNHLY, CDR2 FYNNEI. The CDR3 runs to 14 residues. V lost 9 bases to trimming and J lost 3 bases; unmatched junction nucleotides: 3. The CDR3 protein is CASGTSGVTDTQYF. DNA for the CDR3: TGTGCCAGTGGGACTAGCGGGGTTACAGATACGCAGTATTTT.

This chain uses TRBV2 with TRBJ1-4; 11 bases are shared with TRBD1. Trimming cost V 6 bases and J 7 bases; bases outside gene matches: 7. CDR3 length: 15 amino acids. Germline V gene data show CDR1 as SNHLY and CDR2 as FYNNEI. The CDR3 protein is CASRGTGGRGEKLFF. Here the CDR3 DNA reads TGTGCCAGCAGGGGGACAGGGGGGCGCGGTGAAAAACTGTTTTTT.

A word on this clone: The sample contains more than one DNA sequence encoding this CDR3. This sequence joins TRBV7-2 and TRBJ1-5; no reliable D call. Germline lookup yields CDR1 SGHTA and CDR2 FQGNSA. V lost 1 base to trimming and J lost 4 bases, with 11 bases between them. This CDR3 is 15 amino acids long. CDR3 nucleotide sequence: TGTGCCAGCAGCTTAGGACGGGGAAGAAATCAGCCCCAGCATTTT. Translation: CASSLGRGRNQPQHF.

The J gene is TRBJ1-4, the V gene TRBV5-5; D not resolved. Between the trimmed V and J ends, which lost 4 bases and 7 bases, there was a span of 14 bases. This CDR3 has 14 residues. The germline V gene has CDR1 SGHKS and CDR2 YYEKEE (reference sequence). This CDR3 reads CASSPRGGTEKLFF. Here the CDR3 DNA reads TGTGCCAGCAGCCCCCGAGGCGGTACTGAAAAACTGTTTTTT.

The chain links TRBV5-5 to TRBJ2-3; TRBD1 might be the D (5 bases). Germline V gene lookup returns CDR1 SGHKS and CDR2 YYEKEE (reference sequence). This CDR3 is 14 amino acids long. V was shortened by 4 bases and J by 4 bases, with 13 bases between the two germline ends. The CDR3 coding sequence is TGTGCCAGCAGCCCGACAGACCAGGCAGATACGCAGTATTTT. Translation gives CASSPTDQADTQYF.

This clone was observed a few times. Here the CDR3 DNA reads TGTGCCAGCAATTCGGGGAGGACTGAAGCTTTCTTT. This translates into CASNSGRTEAFF. The chain couples TRBV25-1 to TRBJ1-1; D call uncertain. This CDR3 is built from 12 residues. Trimming pared 7 bases from V and 5 bases from J, leaving 11 bases between. In germline, CDR1 is MGHDK, CDR2 SYGVNS. The full variable domain, in which reference TRBV25-1 and TRBJ1-1 provide the parts outside the CDR3, is EADIYQTPRYLVIGTGKKITLECSQTMGHDKMYWYQQDPGMELHLIHYSYGVNSTEKGDLSSESTVSRIRTEHFPLTLESARPSHTSQYLCASNSGRTEAFFGQGTRLTVV.

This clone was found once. CDR3: CASKVGGETQYF. In DNA form, the CDR3 reads TGCGCCAGCAAGGTAGGGGGGGAGACCCAGTACTTC. V usage is TRBV5-1 and J usage is TRBJ2-5; D is possibly TRBD1 or TRBD2 (6 bases each). Trimming shortened V by 6 bases and J by 5 bases, and 11 bases separated the two germline ends. Germline V gene sequence: CDR1 SGHRS, CDR2 YFSETQ. The CDR3 consists of 12 residues. The variable domain in full, completed from reference TRBV5-1 and TRBJ2-5, reads KAGVTQTPRYLIKTRGQQVTLSCSPISGHRSVSWYQQTPGQGLQFLFEYFSETQRNKGNFPGRFSGRQFSNSRSEMNVSTLELGDSALYLCASKVGGETQYFGPGTRLLVL.

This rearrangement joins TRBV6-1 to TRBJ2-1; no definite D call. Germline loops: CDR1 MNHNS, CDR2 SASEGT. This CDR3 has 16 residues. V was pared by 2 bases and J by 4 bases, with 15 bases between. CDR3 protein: CASSELYSGQYNEQFF. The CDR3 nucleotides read TGTGCCAGCAGTGAATTATACTCGGGTCAATACAATGAGCAGTTCTTC.

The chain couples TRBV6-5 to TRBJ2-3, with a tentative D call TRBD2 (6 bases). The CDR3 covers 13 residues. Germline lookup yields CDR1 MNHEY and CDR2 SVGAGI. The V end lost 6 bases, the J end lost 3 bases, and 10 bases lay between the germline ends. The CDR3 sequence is CASRPGTTDTQYF. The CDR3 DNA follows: TGTGCCAGCAGGCCAGGGACTACAGATACGCAGTATTTT.

In nucleotides, the CDR3 is TGTGCCAGCAGTTTCGACAGCCGCACAGATACGCAGTATTTT. Protein: CASSFDSRTDTQYF. The chain employs TRBV28 and TRBJ2-3; a possible D gene is TRBD1 (5 bases). The CDR3 extends over 14 amino acids. Per germline, CDR1 MDHEN and CDR2 SYDVKM. The germline V and J ends were trimmed by 3 bases and 1 base, with 8 bases remaining between them.

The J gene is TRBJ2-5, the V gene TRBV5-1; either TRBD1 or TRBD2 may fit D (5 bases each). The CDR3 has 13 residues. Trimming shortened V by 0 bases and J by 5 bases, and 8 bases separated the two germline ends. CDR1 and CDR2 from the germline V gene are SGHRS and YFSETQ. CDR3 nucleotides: TGCGCCAGCAGCTTGGTGGGACCTGAGACCCAGTACTTC. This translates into CASSLVGPETQYF.

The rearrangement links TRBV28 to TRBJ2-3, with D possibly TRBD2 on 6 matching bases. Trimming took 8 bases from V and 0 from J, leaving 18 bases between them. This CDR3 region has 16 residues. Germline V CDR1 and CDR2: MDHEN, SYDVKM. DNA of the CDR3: TGTGCCAGCCAAACCACCGGGACTTTCAGCACAGATACGCAGTATTTT. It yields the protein CASQTTGTFSTDTQYF.

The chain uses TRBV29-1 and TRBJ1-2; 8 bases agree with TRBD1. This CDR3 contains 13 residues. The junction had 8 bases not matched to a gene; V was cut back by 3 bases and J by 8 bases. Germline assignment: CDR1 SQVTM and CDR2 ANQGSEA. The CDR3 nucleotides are TGCAGCGTTGACGACAGGGGCGCTGGGGGCTACACCTTC. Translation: CSVDDRGAGGYTF. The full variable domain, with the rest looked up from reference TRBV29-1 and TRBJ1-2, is SAVISQKPSRDICQRGTSLTIQCQVDSQVTMMFWYRQQPGQSLTLIATANQGSEATYESGFVIDKFPISRPNLTFSTLTVSNMSPEDSSIYLCSVDDRGAGGYTFGSGTRLTVV.

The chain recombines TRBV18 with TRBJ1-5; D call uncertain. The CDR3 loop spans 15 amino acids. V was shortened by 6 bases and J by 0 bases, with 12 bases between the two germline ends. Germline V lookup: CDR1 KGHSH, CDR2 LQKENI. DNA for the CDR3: TGTGCCAGCTCTCCCAAGGAAGTTAGCAATCAGCCCCAGCATTTT. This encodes CASSPKEVSNQPQHF.